These 15 T cell receptor beta chains came from one sample sequenced in a study of cytomegalovirus exposure and HLA in healthy donors. The PCR employed 60 Vbeta primers together with 13 Jbeta primers. Sequencing was performed with immunoSEQ multiplex PCR; in TCRdb, only in-frame clones are kept and a portion is missing. The data contain fewer than 250,000 clones, around four fifths of them singletons. The sequenced sample consisted of PBMCs. These receptor sequences come from a male donor in good health and CMV-seronegative.

Here the CDR3 reads CASSRDRASYEQYF. The CDR3 DNA reads as TGCGCCAGCAGCAGGGACAGGGCAAGCTACGAGCAGTACTTC. This chain links TRBV5-1 with TRBJ2-5, with 9 bases aligning to TRBD1. The J call could be wrong; TRBJ2-7 is a better fit for the DNA end. CDR3 size: 14 residues. Germline V CDR1 and CDR2: SGHRS, YFSETQ.

V usage is TRBV9 and J usage is TRBJ2-5, with a weak D call TRBD2 (7 bases). This CDR3 contains 17 residues. The germline CDR1 and CDR2 sequences are SGDLS and YYNGEE. V was clipped by 3 bases and J by 2 bases, with 20 bases between them. CDR3 protein: CASSEGGRGGEQETQYF. The CDR3 nucleotides are TGTGCCAGCAGCGAGGGGGGGCGAGGGGGGGAACAAGAGACCCAGTACTTC.

The chain uses TRBV5-1 and TRBJ2-2; 11 nucleotides match TRBD2. Germline assignment: CDR1 SGHRS and CDR2 YFSETQ. This CDR3 is 16 amino acids long. V lost 6 bases and J lost 2; bases outside the gene matches: 6. The CDR3 coding sequence is TGCGCCAGCACCAAAACTAGCGGGAGTAACACCGGGGAGCTGTTTTTT. Translation: CASTKTSGSNTGELFF. The variable domain in full, completed from reference TRBV5-1 and TRBJ2-2, reads KAGVTQTPRYLIKTRGQQVTLSCSPISGHRSVSWYQQTPGQGLQFLFEYFSETQRNKGNFPGRFSGRQFSNSRSEMNVSTLELGDSALYLCASTKTSGSNTGELFFGEGSRLTVL.

The rearrangement joins TRBV19 to TRBJ1-4, with D uncertain. Trimming took off 6 bases at V and 0 bases at J, with 20 bases between the two ends. Germline lookup yields CDR1 LNHDA and CDR2 SQIVND (reference sequence). The CDR3 covers 18 residues. CDR3 sequence: CASRSQSLAVATNEKLFF. The CDR3, as DNA: TGTGCCAGTAGGTCGCAGAGCCTAGCAGTTGCAACTAATGAAAAACTGTTTTTT.

The J gene is TRBJ2-3, the V gene TRBV10-1; a weak D match, TRBD2 (6 bases). V was cut by 3 bases and J by 1 base, with 11 bases left in between. In germline, CDR1 is WNHNN, CDR2 SYGVQD (reference sequence). CDR3 size: 15 residues. The CDR3 protein is CASSDPGAGTDTQYF. The CDR3 DNA reads TGCGCCAGCAGTGATCCGGGAGCGGGCACAGATACGCAGTATTTT.

The rearrangement joins TRBV7-8 to TRBJ1-1; 11 nucleotides agree with TRBD1. Per the germline V gene, CDR1 is SGHVS and CDR2 is FQNEAQ. This CDR3 spans 15 amino acids. V dropped 5 bases and J dropped 5; count of bases not matched to a gene: 7. CDR3 bases: TGTGCCAGCAGCCCGGGACAGGGGGTGTATACTGAAGCTTTCTTT. It yields the protein CASSPGQGVYTEAFF. Using reference TRBV7-8 and TRBJ1-1 for the parts outside the CDR3, the full variable domain is GAGVSQSPRYKVAKRGQDVALRCDPISGHVSLFWYQQALGQGPEFLTYFQNEAQLDKSGLPSDRFFAERPEGSVSTLKIQRTQQEDSAVYLCASSPGQGVYTEAFFGQGTRLTVV.

V usage is TRBV7-3 and J usage is TRBJ2-3, with D unclear. V lost 5 bases, J lost 1 base, and 7 bases lay in between. The germline V gene has CDR1 SGHTA and CDR2 FQGTGA. This CDR3 has 13 amino acids. The CDR3 loop reads CASSRKRTDTQYF. As DNA, the CDR3 is TGTGCCAGCAGCCGAAAGCGCACAGATACGCAGTATTTT. The full variable domain, completed using reference TRBV7-3 and TRBJ2-3, is GAGVSQTPSNKVTEKGKYVELRCDPISGHTALYWYRQSLGQGPEFLIYFQGTGAADDSGLPNDRFFAVRPEGSVSTLKIQRTERGDSAVYLCASSRKRTDTQYFGPGTRLTVL.

This chain links TRBV2 with TRBJ1-4; 8 nucleotides line up with TRBD1. Trimming removed 5 bases from V and 4 bases from J; junction bases left unmatched: 3. This CDR3 contains 14 residues. Per the germline V gene, CDR1 is SNHLY and CDR2 is FYNNEI. CDR3 loop: CASSKTGVNEKLFF. CDR3 bases: TGTGCCAGCAGTAAGACAGGGGTTAATGAAAAACTGTTTTTT. The whole variable domain, remainder taken from reference TRBV2 and TRBJ1-4, is EPEVTQTPSHQVTQMGQEVILRCVPISNHLYFYWYRQILGQKVEFLVSFYNNEISEKSEIFDDQFSVERPDGSNFTLKIRSTKLEDSAMYFCASSKTGVNEKLFFGSGTQLSVL.

The CDR3 loop is CASKPTSGVGSYEQYF. The CDR3 DNA follows: TGCGCCAGCAAACCGACTAGCGGAGTTGGATCCTACGAGCAGTACTTC. This chain links TRBV5-1 with TRBJ2-5, with 9 bases identical to TRBD2. The DNA end favors TRBJ2-7, so the J call may be wrong. The CDR3 is 16 amino acids. Germline CDR1 and CDR2: SGHRS and YFSETQ.

The chain has TRBV7-9 and TRBJ2-7; the match to TRBD1 covers 10 bases. CDR1 is SEHNR and CDR2 is FQNEAQ in the germline V gene (reference sequence). J was trimmed by 3 bases and V by 1 base; bases with no gene match: 6. The CDR3 covers 16 residues. CDR3 sequence reads: CASSLGRDRGVYEQYF. In DNA form, the CDR3 reads TGTGCCAGCAGCTTAGGGCGGGACAGGGGCGTCTACGAGCAGTACTTC.

V usage is TRBV5-4 and J usage is TRBJ2-1; TRBD2 agrees at 8 bases. The germline V gene encodes CDR1 SGHNT and CDR2 YYREEE (reference sequence). Trimming removed 0 bases from V and 3 bases from J; junction bases left unmatched: 2. The CDR3 has 15 amino acids. In DNA, the CDR3 is TGTGCCAGCAGCTTGGTTGGGACTAGCTACAATGAGCAGTTCTTC. Protein sequence: CASSLVGTSYNEQFF.

This clone came up a few times. As DNA, the CDR3 is TGTGCCAGCAGTTACTCGACAGGGTCATCCTACGAGCAGTACTTC. It encodes CASSYSTGSSYEQYF. The genes are TRBV6-5 and TRBJ2-7; 7 positions agree with TRBD1. Germline V gene data show CDR1 as MNHEY and CDR2 as SVGAGI. V was clipped by 0 bases and J by 1 base; unmatched bases: 3. CDR3 length: 15 amino acids.

This clone was picked up a small number of times. The chain links TRBV5-6 to TRBJ2-3, with 10 bases that match TRBD2. This CDR3 is built from 15 residues. J lost 1 base, V lost 5 bases, and 4 bases had no gene match. CDR1 is SGHDT, CDR2 YYEEEE, per germline. Here the CDR3 reads CASSQAGGGTDTQYF. The CDR3 nucleotides are TGTGCCAGCAGTCAAGCGGGAGGGGGCACAGATACGCAGTATTTT.

This rearrangement joins TRBV6-6 to TRBJ2-5; 8 nucleotides align to TRBD2. After removal of 4 bases from V and 3 bases from J, the junction contained 4 bases not matched to a gene. The germline V gene has CDR1 MNHNY and CDR2 SVGAGI (reference sequence). The CDR3 length is 14 residues. The CDR3 protein is CASSSGTSKETQYF. Written as DNA, the CDR3 is TGTGCCAGCAGTTCTGGGACTAGTAAAGAGACCCAGTACTTC.

The chain employs TRBV10-1 and TRBJ2-7; D is perhaps TRBD2 (6 bases). Between the trimmed V and J ends, which lost 8 bases and 0 bases, there was a span of 14 bases. CDR1 is WNHNN and CDR2 is SYGVQD in the germline V gene (reference sequence). The CDR3 covers 14 residues. The CDR3 here is CASAGSGSSYEQYF. The CDR3 region has the DNA TGCGCCAGCGCGGGGAGCGGAAGCTCCTACGAGCAGTACTTC.